This entry lists 4 T cell receptor beta chains sequenced from one sample in a study of cytomegalovirus exposure and HLA in healthy donors. Use of 60 Vbeta and 13 Jbeta primers characterized the PCR. Assay used: immunoSEQ multiplex PCR; TCRdb lists only in-frame clones, some missing. Of some 170,000 clones detected, roughly four fifths appear once; the ten largest clones hold over 2%. Sequencing was carried out using PBMCs. Receptor source: a woman aged 25 to 39 in good health and CMV-seronegative.

The rearrangement links TRBV11-2 to TRBJ2-7; 8 nucleotides align to TRBD1. V was clipped by 0 bases and J by 9 bases; unmatched bases: 1. Germline V CDR1 and CDR2: SGHAT, FQNNGV. This CDR3 is 12 amino acids long. Written as DNA, the CDR3 is TGTGCCAGCAGCTTAGAACAGGGGGGGCAGTACTTC. Its translation is CASSLEQGGQYF.

To note about this clone: Germline and junction disagree at one end, which may indicate a read error. The rearrangement joins TRBV11-3 to TRBJ1-2; D might be TRBD1 (6 bases). The CDR3 extends over 13 amino acids. Germline V gene lookup returns CDR1 SGHNT and CDR2 YENEEA. The CDR3 reads CASSWGDRPRRDF. DNA of the CDR3: TGTGCCAGCAGCTGGGGTGACAGGCCCCGTCGGGACTTC.

This clone occurred a few times. The chain has TRBV4-2 and TRBJ2-5, with a possible D match to TRBD1 (5 bases). The germline V gene encodes CDR1 LGHNA and CDR2 YNFKEQ. Trimming took 4 bases from V and 3 from J, leaving 9 bases between them. This CDR3 region has 13 residues. The CDR3 nucleotides read TGTGCCAGCAGCCCCCGACAGAAAGAGACCCAGTACTTC. Translation: CASSPRQKETQYF.

This chain connects TRBV11-2 to TRBJ2-1; 8 nucleotides match TRBD2. In germline, CDR1 is SGHAT, CDR2 FQNNGV. Trimming took 2 bases from V and 7 from J; bases not matched to a gene: 10. The CDR3 totals 16 residues. The CDR3, as DNA: TGTGCCAGCAGCTTATCATCGGCGGGAGGTTTAAATGAGCAGTTCTTC. As protein: CASSLSSAGGLNEQFF.